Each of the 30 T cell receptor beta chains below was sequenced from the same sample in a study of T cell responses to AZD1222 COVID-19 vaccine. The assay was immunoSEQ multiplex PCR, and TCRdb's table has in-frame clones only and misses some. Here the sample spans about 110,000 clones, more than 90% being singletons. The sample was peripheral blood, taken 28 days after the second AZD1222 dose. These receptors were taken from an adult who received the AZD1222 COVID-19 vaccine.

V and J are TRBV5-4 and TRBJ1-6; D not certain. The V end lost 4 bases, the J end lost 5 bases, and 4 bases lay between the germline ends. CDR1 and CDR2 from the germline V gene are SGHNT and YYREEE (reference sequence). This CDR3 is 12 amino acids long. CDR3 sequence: CASSLNNSPLHF. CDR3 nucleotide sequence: TGTGCCAGCAGCCTGAATAATTCACCCCTCCACTTT.

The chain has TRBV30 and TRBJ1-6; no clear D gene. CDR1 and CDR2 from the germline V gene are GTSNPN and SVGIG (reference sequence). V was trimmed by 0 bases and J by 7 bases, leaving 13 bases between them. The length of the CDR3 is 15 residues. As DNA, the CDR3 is TGTGCCTGGAGTGTACGGGTTGATGGAAATTCACCCCTCCACTTT. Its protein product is CAWSVRVDGNSPLHF.

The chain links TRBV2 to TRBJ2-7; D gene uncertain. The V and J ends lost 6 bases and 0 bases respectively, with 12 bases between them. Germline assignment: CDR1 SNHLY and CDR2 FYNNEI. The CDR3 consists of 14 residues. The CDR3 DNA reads TGTGCCAGCAGGGCGGTGGCAGACTCCTACGAGCAGTACTTC. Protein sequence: CASRAVADSYEQYF.

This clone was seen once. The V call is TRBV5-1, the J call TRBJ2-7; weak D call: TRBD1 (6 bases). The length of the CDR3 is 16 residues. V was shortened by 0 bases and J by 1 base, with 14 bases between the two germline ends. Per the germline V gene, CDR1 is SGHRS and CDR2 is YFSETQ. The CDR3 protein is CASSLEPTGPSYEQYF. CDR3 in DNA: TGCGCCAGCAGCTTGGAACCGACAGGACCGTCCTACGAGCAGTACTTC.

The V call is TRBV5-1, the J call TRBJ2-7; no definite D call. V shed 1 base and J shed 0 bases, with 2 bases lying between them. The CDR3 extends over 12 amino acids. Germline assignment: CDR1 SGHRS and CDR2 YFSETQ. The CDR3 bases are TGCGCCAGCAGCTTGACCTCCTACGAGCAGTACTTC. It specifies CASSLTSYEQYF.

The CDR3 bases are TGTGCCAGCAGCGTAGGTGTCGGATACTCTGGGGCCAACGTCCTGACTTTC. Translating it yields CASSVGVGYSGANVLTF. V gene TRBV9 combines with J gene TRBJ2-6; D not resolved. The germline CDR1 and CDR2 sequences are SGDLS and YYNGEE. Trimming removed 0 bases at V and 0 bases at J, with 10 bases between. The CDR3 has 17 residues. The whole variable domain, remainder taken from reference TRBV9 and TRBJ2-6, is DSGVTQTPKHLITATGQRVTLRCSPRSGDLSVYWYQQSLDQGLQFLIQYYNGEERAKGNILERFSAQQFPDLHSELNLSSLELGDSALYFCASSVGVGYSGANVLTFGAGSRLTVL.

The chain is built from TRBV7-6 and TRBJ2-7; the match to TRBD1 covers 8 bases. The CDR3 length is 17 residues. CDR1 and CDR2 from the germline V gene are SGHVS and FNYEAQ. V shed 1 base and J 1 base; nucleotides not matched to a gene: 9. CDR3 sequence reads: CASSLVPPGQVSYEQYF. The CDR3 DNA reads TGTGCCAGCAGCTTAGTCCCCCCGGGACAGGTATCCTACGAGCAGTACTTC.

In nucleotides, the CDR3 is TGTGCCAGCAGTAGAGGACTAGCGGGGACGATAGATGATACGCAGTATTTT. Its translation: CASSRGLAGTIDDTQYF. J is TRBJ2-3 and V is TRBV6-4; TRBD2 matches at 12 bases. The germline gives CDR1 MRHNA, CDR2 SNTAGT. J lost 6 bases, V lost 5 bases, and 12 bases had no gene match. This CDR3 region has 17 residues.

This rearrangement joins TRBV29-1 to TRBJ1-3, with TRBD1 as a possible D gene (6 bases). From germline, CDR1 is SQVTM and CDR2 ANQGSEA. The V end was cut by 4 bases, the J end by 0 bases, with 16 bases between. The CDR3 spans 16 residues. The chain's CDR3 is CSVAGMGGYSGNTIYF. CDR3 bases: TGCAGCGTTGCTGGTATGGGGGGCTACTCTGGAAACACCATATATTTT.

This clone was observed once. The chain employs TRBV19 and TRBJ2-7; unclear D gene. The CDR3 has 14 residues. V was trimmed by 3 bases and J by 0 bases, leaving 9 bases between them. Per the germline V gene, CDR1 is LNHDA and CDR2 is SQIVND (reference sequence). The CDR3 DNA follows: TGTGCCAGTAGTATTTCGGAAAGCTCCTACGAGCAGTACTTC. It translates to CASSISESSYEQYF. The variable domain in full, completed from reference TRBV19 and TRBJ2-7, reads DGGITQSPKYLFRKEGQNVTLSCEQNLNHDAMYWYRQDPGQGLRLIYYSQIVNDFQKGDIAEGYSVSREKKESFPLTVTSAQKNPTAFYLCASSISESSYEQYFGPGTRLTVT.

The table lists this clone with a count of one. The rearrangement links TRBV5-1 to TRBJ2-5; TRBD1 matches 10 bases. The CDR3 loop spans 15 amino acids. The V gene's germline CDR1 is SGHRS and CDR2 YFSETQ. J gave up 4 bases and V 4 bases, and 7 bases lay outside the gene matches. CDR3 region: CASSPGTGVGETQYF. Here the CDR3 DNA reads TGCGCCAGCAGCCCCGGGACAGGGGTTGGAGAGACCCAGTACTTC. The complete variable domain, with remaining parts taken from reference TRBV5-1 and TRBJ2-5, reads KAGVTQTPRYLIKTRGQQVTLSCSPISGHRSVSWYQQTPGQGLQFLFEYFSETQRNKGNFPGRFSGRQFSNSRSEMNVSTLELGDSALYLCASSPGTGVGETQYFGPGTRLLVL.

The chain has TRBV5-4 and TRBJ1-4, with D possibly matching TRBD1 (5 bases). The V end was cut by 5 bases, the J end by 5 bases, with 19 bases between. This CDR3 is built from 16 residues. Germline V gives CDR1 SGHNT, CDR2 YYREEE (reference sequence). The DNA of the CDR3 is TGTGCCAGCAGTTCGCCGCCCTCGGGGGGAAATGAAAAACTGTTTTTT. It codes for CASSSPPSGGNEKLFF.

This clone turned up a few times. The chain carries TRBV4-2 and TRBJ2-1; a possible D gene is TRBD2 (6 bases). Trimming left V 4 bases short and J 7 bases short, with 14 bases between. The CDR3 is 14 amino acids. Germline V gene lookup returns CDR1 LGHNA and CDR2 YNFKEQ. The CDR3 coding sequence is TGTGCCAGCAGCCGGTCGACGGGAGTTAATGAGCAGTTCTTC. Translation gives CASSRSTGVNEQFF.

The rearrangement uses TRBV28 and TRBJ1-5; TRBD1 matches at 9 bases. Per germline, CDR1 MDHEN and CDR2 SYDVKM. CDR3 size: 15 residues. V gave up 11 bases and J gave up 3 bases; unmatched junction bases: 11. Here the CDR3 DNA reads TGTGCCTCCGCGGGAGGGGACAGGGACAATCAGCCCCAGCATTTT. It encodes CASAGGDRDNQPQHF. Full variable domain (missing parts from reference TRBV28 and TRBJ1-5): DVKVTQSSRYLVKRTGEKVFLECVQDMDHENMFWYRQDPGLGLRLIYFSYDVKMKEKGDIPEGYSVSREKKERFSLILESASTNQTSMYLCASAGGDRDNQPQHFGDGTRLSIL.

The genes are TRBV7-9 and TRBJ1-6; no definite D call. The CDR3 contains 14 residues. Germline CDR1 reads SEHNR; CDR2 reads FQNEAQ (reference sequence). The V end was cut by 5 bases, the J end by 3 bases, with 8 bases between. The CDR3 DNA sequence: TGTGCCAGCAGCCCCGGCGACTATAATTCACCCCTCCACTTT. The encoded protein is CASSPGDYNSPLHF. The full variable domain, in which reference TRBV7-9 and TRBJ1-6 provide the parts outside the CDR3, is DTGVSQNPRHKITKRGQNVTFRCDPISEHNRLYWYRQTLGQGPEFLTYFQNEAQLEKSRLLSDRFSAERPKGSFSTLEIQRTEQGDSAMYLCASSPGDYNSPLHFGNGTRLTVT.

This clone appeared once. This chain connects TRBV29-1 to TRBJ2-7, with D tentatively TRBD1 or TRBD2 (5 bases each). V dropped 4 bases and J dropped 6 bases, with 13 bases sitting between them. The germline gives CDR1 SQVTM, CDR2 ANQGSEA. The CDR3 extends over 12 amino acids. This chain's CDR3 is CSVAPGTAEQYF. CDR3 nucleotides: TGCAGCGTTGCCCCAGGGACGGCCGAGCAGTACTTC.

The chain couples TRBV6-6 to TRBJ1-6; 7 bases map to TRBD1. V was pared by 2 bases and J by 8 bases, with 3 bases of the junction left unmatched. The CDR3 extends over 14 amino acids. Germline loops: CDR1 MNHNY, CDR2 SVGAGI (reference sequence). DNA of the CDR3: TGTGCCAGCAGTTACCGACAGGGCGATTCACCCCTCCACTTT. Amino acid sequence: CASSYRQGDSPLHF.

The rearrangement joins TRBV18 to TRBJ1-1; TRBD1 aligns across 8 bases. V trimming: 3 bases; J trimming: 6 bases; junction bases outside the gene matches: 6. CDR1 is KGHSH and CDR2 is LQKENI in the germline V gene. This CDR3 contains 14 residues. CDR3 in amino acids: CASSPGPRGPEAFF. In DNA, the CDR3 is TGTGCCAGCTCACCGGGACCCAGGGGGCCTGAAGCTTTCTTT.

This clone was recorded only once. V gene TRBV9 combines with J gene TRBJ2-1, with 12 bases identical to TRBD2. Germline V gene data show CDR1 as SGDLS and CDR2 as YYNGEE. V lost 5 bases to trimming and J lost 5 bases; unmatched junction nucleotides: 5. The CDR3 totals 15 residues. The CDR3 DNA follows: TGTGCCAGCAGTGCTACTAGCGGGGGGCACAATGAGCAGTTCTTC. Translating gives CASSATSGGHNEQFF.

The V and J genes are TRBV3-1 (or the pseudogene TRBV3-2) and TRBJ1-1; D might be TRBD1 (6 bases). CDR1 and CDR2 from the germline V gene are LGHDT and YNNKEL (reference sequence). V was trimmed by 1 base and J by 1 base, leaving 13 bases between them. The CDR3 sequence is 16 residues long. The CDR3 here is CASSQGPSRGNTEAFF. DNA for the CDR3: TGTGCCAGCAGCCAAGGCCCTAGCAGGGGGAACACTGAAGCTTTCTTT.

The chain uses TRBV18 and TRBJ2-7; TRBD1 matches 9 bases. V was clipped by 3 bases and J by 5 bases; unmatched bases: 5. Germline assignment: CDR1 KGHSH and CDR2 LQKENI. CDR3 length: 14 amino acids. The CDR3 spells CASSPGQGYDEQYF. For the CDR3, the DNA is TGTGCCAGCTCACCCGGACAGGGGTATGACGAGCAGTACTTC.

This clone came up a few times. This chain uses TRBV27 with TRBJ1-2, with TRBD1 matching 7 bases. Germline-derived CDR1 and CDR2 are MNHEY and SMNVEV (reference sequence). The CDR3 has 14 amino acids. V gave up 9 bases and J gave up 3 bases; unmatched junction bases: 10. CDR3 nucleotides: TGTGCCAGTACACTATCTCAGGGGGACTATGGCTACACCTTC. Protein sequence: CASTLSQGDYGYTF.

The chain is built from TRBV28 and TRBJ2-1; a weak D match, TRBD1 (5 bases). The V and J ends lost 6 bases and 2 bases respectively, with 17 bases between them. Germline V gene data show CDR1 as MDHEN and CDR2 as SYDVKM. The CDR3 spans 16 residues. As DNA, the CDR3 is TGTGCCAGCAGGCCAGGGTTGTTATCCACCTACAATGAGCAGTTCTTC. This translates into CASRPGLLSTYNEQFF.

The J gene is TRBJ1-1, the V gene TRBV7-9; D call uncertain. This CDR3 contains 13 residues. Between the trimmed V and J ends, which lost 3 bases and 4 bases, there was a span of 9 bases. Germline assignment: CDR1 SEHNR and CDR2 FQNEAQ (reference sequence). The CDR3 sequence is CASSFLVTTEAFF. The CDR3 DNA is TGTGCCAGCAGCTTCCTAGTGACCACTGAAGCTTTCTTT.

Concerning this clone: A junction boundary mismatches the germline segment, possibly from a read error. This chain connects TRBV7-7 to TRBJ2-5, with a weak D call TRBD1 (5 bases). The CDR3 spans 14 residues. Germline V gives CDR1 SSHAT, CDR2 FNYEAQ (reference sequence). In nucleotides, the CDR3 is TGTGCTAGCAGCTTATCAGGGCTCTTGGGGACCCAGTACTTC. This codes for CASSLSGLLGTQYF.

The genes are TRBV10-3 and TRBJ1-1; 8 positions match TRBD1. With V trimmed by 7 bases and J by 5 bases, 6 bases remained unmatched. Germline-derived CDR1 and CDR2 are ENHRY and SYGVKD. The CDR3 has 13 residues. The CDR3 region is CAITPQGGTEAFF. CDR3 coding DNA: TGTGCCATCACTCCACAGGGGGGAACTGAAGCTTTCTTT.

The CDR3 nucleotides are TGTGCCAGCAGCTTGGACCAGGGGTTGAACTATGGCTACACCTTC. It is translated as CASSLDQGLNYGYTF. V is TRBV5-6 and J is TRBJ1-2, with D possibly matching TRBD1 (6 bases). Germline V lookup: CDR1 SGHDT, CDR2 YYEEEE. The CDR3 contains 15 residues. V was pared by 0 bases and J by 2 bases, with 11 bases between. The full variable domain, completed using reference TRBV5-6 and TRBJ1-2, is DAGVTQSPTHLIKTRGQQVTLRCSPKSGHDTVSWYQQALGQGPQFIFQYYEEEERQRGNFPDRFSGHQFPNYSSELNVNALLLGDSALYLCASSLDQGLNYGYTFGSGTRLTVV.

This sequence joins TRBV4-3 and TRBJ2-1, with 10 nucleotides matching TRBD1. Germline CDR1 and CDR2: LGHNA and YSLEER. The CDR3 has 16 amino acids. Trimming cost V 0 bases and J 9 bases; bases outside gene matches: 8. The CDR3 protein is CASSQDPGQGFGEQFF. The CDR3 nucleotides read TGCGCCAGCAGCCAAGATCCGGGACAGGGGTTCGGTGAGCAGTTCTTC.

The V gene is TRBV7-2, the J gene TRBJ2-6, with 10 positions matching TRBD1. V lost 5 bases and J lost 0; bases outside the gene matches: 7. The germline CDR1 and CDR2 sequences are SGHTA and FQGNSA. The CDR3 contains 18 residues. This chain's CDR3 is CASSRRGQGPSGANVLTF. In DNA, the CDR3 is TGTGCCAGCAGCCGCCGGGGACAGGGGCCCTCTGGGGCCAACGTCCTGACTTTC. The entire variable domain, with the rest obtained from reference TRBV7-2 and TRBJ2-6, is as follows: GAGVSQSPSNKVTEKGKDVELRCDPISGHTALYWYRQSLGQGLEFLIYFQGNSAPDKSGLPSDRFSAERTGGSVSTLTIQRTQQEDSAVYLCASSRRGQGPSGANVLTFGAGSRLTVL.

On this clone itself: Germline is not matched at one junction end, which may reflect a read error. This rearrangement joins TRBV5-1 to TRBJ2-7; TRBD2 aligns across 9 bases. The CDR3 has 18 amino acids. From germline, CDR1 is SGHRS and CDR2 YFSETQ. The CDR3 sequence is CARSLAGGGGLSSYEQYF. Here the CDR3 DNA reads TGCGCCCGCAGCTTGGCGGGGGGGGGCGGGCTGAGCTCCTACGAGCAGTACTTC.